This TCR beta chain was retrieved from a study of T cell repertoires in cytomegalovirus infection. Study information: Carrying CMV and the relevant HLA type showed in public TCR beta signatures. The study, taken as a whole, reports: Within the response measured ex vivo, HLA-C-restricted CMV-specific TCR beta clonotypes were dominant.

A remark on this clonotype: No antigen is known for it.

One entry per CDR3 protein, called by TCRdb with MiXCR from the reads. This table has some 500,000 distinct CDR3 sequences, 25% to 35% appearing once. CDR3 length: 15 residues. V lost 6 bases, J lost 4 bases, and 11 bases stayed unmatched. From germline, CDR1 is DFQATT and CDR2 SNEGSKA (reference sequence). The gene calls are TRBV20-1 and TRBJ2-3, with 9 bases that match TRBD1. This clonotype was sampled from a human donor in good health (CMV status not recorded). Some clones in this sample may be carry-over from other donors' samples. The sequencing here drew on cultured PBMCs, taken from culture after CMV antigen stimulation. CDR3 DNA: TGCAGTGCGGGGGGCGGGACAGGGTTGTCAGATACGCAGTATTTT. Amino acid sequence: CSAGGGTGLSDTQYF.